The 5 T cell receptor beta chains listed next were all sequenced from one sample in a study of cytomegalovirus exposure and HLA in healthy donors. 13 Jbeta primers and 60 Vbeta primers were used for the PCR. Using immunoSEQ multiplex PCR, the repertoire was profiled, and TCRdb retains in-frame clones only, with some absent. The sample has around 190,000 clones, 83% seen once. The sample comprised PBMCs. The receptors stem from a man between 40 and 49 years old in good health and CMV-seropositive.

This chain joins TRBV6-1 and TRBJ2-7, with 7 bases fitting TRBD1. V lost 6 bases and J lost 0; bases outside the gene matches: 2. The CDR3 runs 13 residues. Germline-derived CDR1 and CDR2 are MNHNS and SASEGT. The CDR3 region has the DNA TGTGCCAGCAGGACAGGGATCTCCTACGAGCAGTACTTC. Translation: CASRTGISYEQYF.

This rearrangement joins TRBV6-6 to TRBJ1-2, with 9 bases matching TRBD1. This CDR3 contains 15 residues. Germline CDR1 reads MNHNY; CDR2 reads SVGAGI (reference sequence). J gave up 8 bases and V 7 bases, and 14 bases lay outside the gene matches. The CDR3 reads CASTGSGQGIGGYTF. The CDR3 nucleotides read TGTGCCAGCACCGGATCGGGACAGGGAATAGGGGGCTACACCTTC.

The V and J genes are TRBV9 and TRBJ2-1; possibly TRBD2 for D (6 bases). There are 15 residues in the CDR3. Germline values: CDR1 SGDLS, CDR2 YYNGEE. Trimming took off 1 base at V and 8 bases at J, with 16 bases between the two ends. The chain's CDR3 is CASSVRAGSAYEQFF. The CDR3 region has the DNA TGTGCCAGCAGCGTACGGGCCGGGAGTGCATATGAGCAGTTCTTC. The variable domain in full, completed from reference TRBV9 and TRBJ2-1, reads DSGVTQTPKHLITATGQRVTLRCSPRSGDLSVYWYQQSLDQGLQFLIQYYNGEERAKGNILERFSAQQFPDLHSELNLSSLELGDSALYFCASSVRAGSAYEQFFGPGTRLTVL.

The chain has TRBV5-1 and TRBJ1-2; 9 nucleotides line up with TRBD1. V gave up 4 bases and J gave up 4 bases; unmatched junction bases: 2. Germline CDR1 SGHRS, CDR2 YFSETQ. The CDR3 covers 13 residues. The CDR3 nucleotides read TGCGCCAGCAGCGTGGACAGGGGCTATGGCTACACCTTC. It encodes CASSVDRGYGYTF.

The V gene is TRBV7-2, the J gene TRBJ2-7; TRBD1 aligns across 7 bases. Trimming cost V 3 bases and J 7 bases; bases outside gene matches: 6. The CDR3 is 13 residues long. Germline V gives CDR1 SGHTA, CDR2 FQGNSA. CDR3 nucleotides: TGTGCCAGCAGCTTCCTCACAGGGGATGAGCAGTACTTC. It specifies CASSFLTGDEQYF.